This T cell receptor (beta chain) appears in the sequencing data of a study of T-cell memory formation after mild COVID-19. Study-level findings and limits: CD4+ contracting clones were found mainly in CM and EM, and CD8+ ones in EMRA. The appearance of some responding clones in pre-infection memory suggested that cross-reactive memory joined.

5'RACE primed at constant segments yielded TCR alpha and TCR beta cDNA libraries bearing sample barcodes and UMIs. From the 5' RACE reads, TCRdb called clonotypes with MiXCR, one entry per CDR3 protein. The sample yields around 530,000 distinct CDR3 sequences, about 20% seen once. This clonotype was recorded only once. The antigen remains undetermined. Trimming cost V 6 bases and J 2 bases, with 13 bases left between them. CDR3 size: 14 residues. CDR1 and CDR2 from the germline V gene are SGHRS and YFSETQ. The chain carries TRBV5-1 and TRBJ2-3; the D gene could be TRBD1 or TRBD2 (7 bases each). The sequence came from an adult woman who had mild COVID-19 (a few samples of this study predate the infection). Cell type and time point are not known. The sequencing sample was made of PBMCs or a T cell subset sorted from them (not recorded which). This CDR3 reads CASNQGGITDTQYF. CDR3 nucleotide sequence: TGCGCCAGCAATCAGGGGGGGATCACAGATACGCAGTATTTT.